The 4 T cell receptor beta chains below all came from one sample that was sequenced in a study of OX40 agonist ivuxolimab in advanced cancers. Repertoires were generated with immunoSEQ multiplex PCR, while TCRdb's copy carries only in-frame clones and drops some. In the table there are around 63,000 clones, roughly nine tenths of which are singletons. The material was CD4+ or CD8+ T cells sorted from blood, obtained in a trial of the OX40 agonist ivuxolimab. The receptors come from an adult with an advanced solid tumor such as melanoma, head and neck, liver or kidney cancer.

The chain joins TRBV19 to TRBJ1-2, with D unclear. CDR1 and CDR2 (germline): LNHDA, SQIVND (reference sequence). The CDR3 length is 15 residues. Trimming pared 0 bases from V and 4 bases from J, leaving 12 bases between. The CDR3 spells CASSIERATLYGYTF. The DNA of the CDR3 is TGTGCCAGTAGTATAGAACGGGCGACACTCTATGGCTACACCTTC.

The V and J genes are TRBV7-9 and TRBJ1-1, with 8 bases lining up with TRBD1. The CDR3 has 15 residues. Germline assignment: CDR1 SEHNR and CDR2 FQNEAQ (reference sequence). The ends lost 6 bases at V and 5 bases at J; junction bases unmatched: 11. CDR3 sequence reads: CASSYPGGGKTEAFF. The CDR3, as DNA: TGTGCCAGCAGTTACCCAGGGGGCGGTAAGACTGAAGCTTTCTTT.

This clone has more than one count but fewer than ten. The J gene is TRBJ1-1, the V gene TRBV29-1; D is unclear. CDR3 size: 15 residues. Germline V gives CDR1 SQVTM, CDR2 ANQGSEA. V lost 7 bases and J lost 0, with 18 bases in between. Here the CDR3 reads CSAGPGWGMNTEAFF. CDR3 bases: TGCAGCGCCGGGCCAGGCTGGGGTATGAACACTGAAGCTTTCTTT.

The chain couples TRBV5-4 to TRBJ2-7; D possibly corresponds to TRBD1 (7 bases). The CDR3 runs to 14 residues. CDR1 is SGHNT, CDR2 YYREEE, per germline (reference sequence). Trimming left V 4 bases short and J 5 bases short, with 16 bases between. DNA of the CDR3: TGTGCCAGCAGCCCACTGGAGGGGGCGAACGAGCAGTACTTC. Translation gives CASSPLEGANEQYF.